Listed below are T cell receptor beta chains from one sample, sequenced in a study of CD8 T cells in ankylosing spondylitis. TCRdb reanalysed the 5' RACE reads using MiXCR and keeps one entry per CDR3 protein. This sample has about 27,000 distinct CDR3 sequences; 7.9% occur once, and the top ten carry under 35%. The sequencing sample was made of blood. Source of these receptors: a male donor with ankylosing spondylitis or in good health (not recorded which). Both conserved end residues are part of each CDR3. A D gene is named only where the DNA matches it firmly. Some rows have no size entry. The others give once, few or many, or a class for an expanded clone.

v_gene	d_gene	abundance	j_gene	CDR3aa	CDR3nt
TRBV7-2	-	-	TRBJ2-2	CASSQEWGHTGELFF	TGTGCCAGCAGCCAAGAGTGGGGTCACACCGGGGAGCTGTTTTTT
TRBV4-3	-	many	TRBJ1-2	CASSPGTAIGYTF	TGCGCCAGCAGCCCCGGGACCGCAATCGGCTACACCTTC
TRBV20-1	-	few	TRBJ2-1	CSAPSRDTRYNEQFF	TGCAGTGCTCCTAGCCGGGACACCCGCTACAATGAGCAGTTCTTC
TRBV28	-	-	TRBJ2-7	CASRWGMHEQYF	TGTGCCAGCCGGTGGGGGATGCACGAGCAGTACTTC
TRBV24-1	TRBD1	few	TRBJ2-3	CATSDLGDSNEGTDTQYF	TGTGCCACCAGTGATTTGGGGGACAGCAACGAGGGGACAGATACGCAGTATTTT
TRBV27	-	many	TRBJ2-5	CASSLYRGLEETQYF	TGTGCCAGCAGTTTATACCGGGGGCTTGAAGAGACCCAGTACTTC
TRBV29-1	-	few	TRBJ2-3	CSVRVTATDTQYF	TGCAGCGTTCGGGTTACTGCCACAGATACGCAGTATTTT
TRBV7-2	-	few	TRBJ2-3	CASSMIAGQTDTQYF	TGTGCCAGCAGCATGATCGCAGGCCAGACAGATACGCAGTATTTT
TRBV29-1	-	-	TRBJ1-4	CSGRQATNEKLFF	TGCAGCGGCCGACAGGCAACTAATGAAAAACTGTTTTTT
TRBV4-3	-	-	TRBJ2-7	CASSQQLLALDEQYF	TGCGCCAGCAGCCAGCAACTCCTAGCTTTGGACGAGCAGTACTTC
TRBV14	TRBD1	few	TRBJ2-5	CASSLGRRDRDETQYF	TGTGCCAGCAGTTTAGGACGCCGGGACAGGGACGAGACCCAGTACTTC
TRBV20-1	-	few	TRBJ2-2	CSASLRVAGELFF	TGCAGTGCTAGTTTGAGGGTGGCCGGGGAGCTGTTTTTT
TRBV7-2	-	few	TRBJ1-1	CASSLAGRMNTEAFF	TGTGCCAGCAGCTTAGCGGGACGGATGAACACTGAAGCTTTCTTT
TRBV28	-	-	TRBJ2-5	CASSSGDTQYF	TGTGCCAGCAGTTCCGGGGATACCCAGTACTTC
TRBV6-2/TRBV6-3	TRBD1	few	TRBJ1-5	CASDRGLIQPQHF	TGTGCCAGCGACAGGGGGCTTATTCAGCCCCAGCATTTT
TRBV11-1	TRBD2	many	TRBJ2-1	CASSRTSGGHNEQFF	TGTGCCAGCAGCCGGACTAGCGGGGGACACAATGAGCAGTTCTTC
TRBV28	-	many	TRBJ2-6	CASSLLQGGAGANVLTF	TGTGCCAGCAGTTTGTTACAGGGAGGCGCTGGGGCCAACGTCCTGACTTTC
TRBV7-2	TRBD2	-	TRBJ2-3	CASSNRLAGTDTQYF	TGTGCCAGCAGCAACCGACTAGCGGGAACAGATACGCAGTATTTT
TRBV29-1	TRBD1	medium-sized	TRBJ1-5	CSVGQGYQPQHF	TGCAGCGTTGGACAGGGCTATCAGCCCCAGCATTTT
TRBV20-1	TRBD2	many	TRBJ2-5	CSAHGREETQYF	TGCAGTGCTCACGGGCGGGAGGAGACCCAGTACTTC
TRBV28	-	-	TRBJ1-2	CASSPGGLYGYTF	TGTGCCAGCAGTCCTGGGGGGTTATATGGCTACACCTTC
TRBV29-1	-	many	TRBJ2-7	CSVEDNGYEQYF	TGCAGCGTTGAAGATAACGGCTACGAGCAGTACTTC
TRBV20-1	-	many	TRBJ2-5	CSAFFRGETQYF	TGCAGTGCTTTCTTCCGGGGAGAGACCCAGTACTTC
TRBV20-1	-	many	TRBJ2-7	CSAHRQARSYEQYF	TGCAGTGCCCATAGACAGGCCCGCTCCTACGAGCAGTACTTC
TRBV28	TRBD2	few	TRBJ2-7	CASTQPSGSSYEQYF	TGTGCCAGCACTCAACCTAGCGGGAGCTCCTACGAGCAGTACTTC
TRBV29-1	-	few	TRBJ1-1	CSVSFTASGNTEAFF	TGCAGCGTTTCATTTACAGCCTCCGGGAACACTGAAGCTTTCTTT
TRBV7-2	-	-	TRBJ2-1	CASSLNSGIDEQFF	TGTGCCAGCAGCTTAAATTCTGGGATAGATGAGCAGTTCTTC
TRBV30	-	-	TRBJ2-2	CAWRTTPTGTGELFF	TGTGCCTGGAGGACCACCCCGACAGGCACCGGGGAGCTGTTTTTT
TRBV2	-	few	TRBJ1-1	CASIRQEYTEAFF	TGTGCCAGCATCCGACAGGAGTACACTGAAGCTTTCTTT
TRBV6-5	TRBD2	few	TRBJ2-1	CATRRDTSGVYEQFF	TGTGCCACGAGAAGGGATACTAGCGGGGTTTATGAGCAGTTCTTC
TRBV28	-	many	TRBJ2-1	CASRRGLYNEQFF	TGTGCCAGCAGACGGGGACTCTACAATGAGCAGTTCTTC
TRBV7-3	TRBD2	-	TRBJ2-2	CASSPSRGTTSTGELFF	TGTGCCAGCAGCCCATCCCGGGGGACTACGAGCACCGGGGAGCTGTTTTTT
TRBV5-5	-	many	TRBJ2-4	CASSLENGKKNIQYF	TGTGCCAGCAGCTTGGAAAACGGGAAAAAAAACATTCAGTACTTC
TRBV7-2	TRBD2	few	TRBJ2-1	CASIDLGTRGGNEQFF	TGTGCCAGCATCGATCTAGGGACTAGAGGGGGCAATGAGCAGTTCTTC
TRBV20-1	-	few	TRBJ2-4	CSAGTGPAAKNIQYF	TGCAGTGCAGGCACAGGACCGGCAGCCAAAAACATTCAGTACTTC
TRBV29-1	-	many	TRBJ1-1	CSVEDQRLEAFF	TGCAGCGTTGAAGACCAACGACTTGAAGCTTTCTTT
TRBV11-2	-	-	TRBJ2-3	CASRRRQFSTDTQYF	TGTGCCAGCAGAAGGAGACAGTTCAGCACAGATACGCAGTATTTT
TRBV29-1	TRBD2	few	TRBJ2-2	CSVPVGASGRAGELFF	TGCAGCGTCCCGGTAGGGGCTAGCGGGAGGGCCGGGGAGCTGTTTTTT
TRBV20-1	-	-	TRBJ2-2	CSAPGWNTGELFF	TGCAGTGCTCCCGGCTGGAACACCGGGGAGCTGTTTTTT
TRBV7-3	-	few	TRBJ2-1	CASSPSPYNEQFF	TGTGCCAGCAGCCCCAGCCCCTACAATGAGCAGTTCTTC
TRBV7-6	-	many	TRBJ2-3	CASSSRGRLTDTQYF	TGTGCCAGCAGCTCGCGCGGAAGGCTTACAGATACGCAGTATTTT
TRBV5-1	-	few	TRBJ2-5	CASSLDRNKETQYF	TGCGCCAGCAGCTTGGACAGGAACAAGGAGACCCAGTACTTC
TRBV5-5	-	-	TRBJ2-2	CASSFQGFTGELFF	TGTGCCAGCAGCTTTCAGGGCTTCACCGGGGAGCTGTTTTTT
TRBV4-3	TRBD1	-	TRBJ2-7	CASSLGQGYEQYF	TGCGCCAGCAGCCTAGGACAGGGCTACGAGCAGTACTTC
TRBV7-2	-	-	TRBJ1-5	CASSLGGQPNQPQHF	TGTGCCAGCAGCTTAGGGGGGCAGCCAAATCAGCCCCAGCATTTT